The 4 T cell receptor beta chains below come from one sample, sequenced in a study of breast tumors, draining lymph nodes, adjacent tissues. TCRdb fed the multiplex PCR reads into MiXCR, producing one record per CDR3 protein. The table lists tens of thousands of distinct CDR3 sequences, 23% of them singletons. Material for sequencing was breast tumor tissue. These receptor sequences come from a female donor with breast cancer. Some clones in this sample may be carry-over from other donors' samples.

The chain is built from TRBV6-1 and TRBJ1-2; 7 bases line up with TRBD1. Germline CDR1 MNHNS, CDR2 SASEGT. The J segment lost 7 bases and the V segment lost 6 bases, leaving 5 bases of the junction unmatched. The CDR3 extends over 12 amino acids. The DNA for the CDR3 is TGTGCCAGCAGGGACAGGAGTTTTGGCTACACCTTC. As protein: CASRDRSFGYTF.

This clonotype was detected only a few times. The chain recombines TRBV14 with TRBJ2-5, with 12 bases matching TRBD2. In germline, CDR1 is SGHDN, CDR2 FVKESK. J gave up 1 base and V 8 bases, and 8 bases lay outside the gene matches. This CDR3 is built from 16 residues. The CDR3: CASSGLAGPTQETQYF. The CDR3 bases are TGTGCCAGCTCGGGACTAGCGGGTCCTACCCAAGAGACCCAGTACTTC.

This clonotype was recorded many times. The rearrangement links TRBV5-6 to TRBJ2-7; TRBD2 might be the D (6 bases). The CDR3 loop spans 15 amino acids. Trimming took 0 bases from V and 4 from J, leaving 14 bases between them. Germline CDR1 reads SGHDT; CDR2 reads YYEEEE. The DNA of the CDR3 is TGTGCCAGCAGCTTGGCCGGGGCAGGGAGGTACGAGCAGTACTTC. Protein sequence: CASSLAGAGRYEQYF.

This clonotype was observed at least ten times. CDR3 in DNA: TGTGCCAGCAGCCTCGGACACTACGAGCAGTACTTC. Translated: CASSLGHYEQYF. The chain couples TRBV3-1 to TRBJ2-7; TRBD1 might be the D (5 bases). V was trimmed by 4 bases and J by 3 bases, leaving 7 bases between them. Per germline, CDR1 LGHDT and CDR2 YNNKEL (reference sequence). CDR3 length equals 12 residues.